This TCR beta chain was obtained from a study of blood T cell repertoires in COVID-19. As for the study in general: Whether acute or convalescent, the COVID-19 samples came from the United States, Italy and Spain. In each case, the material was cDNA or gDNA derived from T cells, B-cell-depleted T cells, or PBMCs.

Authors' methods: Reference gene primers were amplified, and this amplification served to estimate nucleated cell counts. TCRdb keeps only in-frame clones here, not all; method: immunoSEQ multiplex PCR. That table supplies the V and J calls and clone size; D and trimming were determined from the DNA. The sample records 60,000 to 85,000 clones, roughly 70% being singletons. This clone was found many times. J gave up 10 bases and V 6 bases, and 11 bases lay outside the gene matches. Germline V gives CDR1 MNHEY, CDR2 SMNVEV (reference sequence). The CDR3 has 16 amino acids. The sequenced sample consisted of peripheral blood. The TCR was taken from an older man with acute or convalescent COVID-19. The chain is built from TRBV27 and TRBJ2-1; 14 bases align to TRBD2. CDR3 in amino acids: CASSYLPGLAGVEQFF. Here the CDR3 DNA reads TGTGCCAGCAGCTACCTACCGGGACTAGCGGGAGTAGAGCAGTTCTTC.